These T cell receptor beta chains were read from a single sample in a study of cytomegalovirus exposure and HLA in healthy donors. Measured with immunoSEQ multiplex PCR; TCRdb has only the in-frame clones, and not every one. The table shows approximately 160,000 clones, with 75% occurring only once. Sequenced: PBMCs. Receptors were obtained from a male donor in good health and CMV-seronegative. CDR3s leave out the opening cysteine and the closing phenylalanine or tryptophan. The order of the fields is V gene, clone size, J gene, CDR3 protein. Clone size is given for some rows only: seen once, a few or many times, or a class if the clone is expanded.

>TRBV6-5|-|TRBJ2-1
ASSYKGTTARGEQF
>TRBV9|-|TRBJ2-3
ASSFSGTGADTQY
>TRBV10-3|-|TRBJ1-4
AISEEGGKLF
>TRBV4-1|-|TRBJ2-1
ASSHGRGTYNEQF
>TRBV20-1|-|TRBJ1-2
SARSYGYT
>TRBV18|-|TRBJ1-4
ASSGDRHEKLF
>TRBV6-6|once|TRBJ2-5
ASGTGTQY
>TRBV6-1|-|TRBJ2-1
ASRRGQVVNEQF
>TRBV28|-|TRBJ1-2
ASSFDRGGYGYT
>TRBV19|-|TRBJ2-5
ASSPTGIGETQY
>TRBV5-5|-|TRBJ2-7
ASSITGEQY
>TRBV7-9|few|TRBJ2-1
ASSPGLAVGDEQF
>TRBV2|-|TRBJ1-2
ASSAINRGTGYGYT
>TRBV27|few|TRBJ2-7
ASRASGSYEQY
>TRBV10-3|-|TRBJ2-1
AIAETYNEQF
>TRBV5-1|few|TRBJ1-1
ASSLSGGGNTEAF
>TRBV30|-|TRBJ2-2
AWSVTGRRTGELF
>TRBV9|-|TRBJ1-2
ASSFSDRNGYT
>TRBV9|-|TRBJ2-1
ASSVAPSSYNEQF
>TRBV11-2|-|TRBJ1-5
ASSLGGHLYSNQPQH
>TRBV6-5|few|TRBJ1-2
ASSYSEDYGYT
>TRBV7-6|-|TRBJ1-1
ASSSPNTEAF
>TRBV2|-|TRBJ1-5
ASSDSTGGNQPQH
>TRBV25-1|once|TRBJ1-4
ASSEGGRGATNEKLF
>TRBV19|-|TRBJ1-1
ASSGLIRVGNTEAF
>TRBV11-2|-|TRBJ2-3
ASSSSGVSTDTQY
>TRBV19|-|TRBJ1-1
ASSIPRTGNTEAF
>TRBV4-1|many|TRBJ2-5
ASSPGTSGAETQY
>TRBV2|-|TRBJ1-2
ASSDPGQGDYGYT
>TRBV4-3|-|TRBJ1-5
ASSQDRGWRPQH
>TRBV20-1|-|TRBJ2-1
SATGNNEQF
>TRBV7-2|-|TRBJ2-5
ASSLVSVETQY
>TRBV7-9|-|TRBJ1-2
ASSLGTGANGYT
>TRBV19|-|TRBJ1-5
ASRRRGEDNQPQH
>TRBV11-2|-|TRBJ2-1
ASSSRLPKQF
>TRBV9|-|TRBJ2-1
ASSPWRSADEQF
>TRBV5-1|-|TRBJ2-1
ASSPSGTQGMDEQF
>TRBV29-1|-|TRBJ2-7
SVEGQKYEQY